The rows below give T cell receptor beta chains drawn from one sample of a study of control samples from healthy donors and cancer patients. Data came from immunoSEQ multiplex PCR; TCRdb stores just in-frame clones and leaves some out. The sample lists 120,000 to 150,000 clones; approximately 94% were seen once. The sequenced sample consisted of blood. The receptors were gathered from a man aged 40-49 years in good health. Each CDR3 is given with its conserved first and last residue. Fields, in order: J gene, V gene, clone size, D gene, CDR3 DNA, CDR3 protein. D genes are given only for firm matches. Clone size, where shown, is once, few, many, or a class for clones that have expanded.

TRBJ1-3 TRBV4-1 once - TGCGCCAGCAGCCAAGTCGGAAACACCATATATTTT CASSQVGNTIYF
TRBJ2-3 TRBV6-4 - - TGTGCCAGCAGTGCCTATTTTAGTCTCGGCAGCACAGATACGCAGTATTTT CASSAYFSLGSTDTQYF
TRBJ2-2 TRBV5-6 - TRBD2 TGTGCCAGCAGCTTGCCGGGGGGAGCGAGCACCGGGGAGCTGTTTTTT CASSLPGGASTGELFF
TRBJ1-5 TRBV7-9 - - TGTGCCAGCAGCTTAGGACACACCAGAAATCAGCCCCAGCATTTT CASSLGHTRNQPQHF
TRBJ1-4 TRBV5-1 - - TGCGCCAGCAAACCGGGACCGAGCGCAACTAATGAAAAACTGTTTTTT CASKPGPSATNEKLFF
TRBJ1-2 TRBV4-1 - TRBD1 TGCGCCAGCAGCACCCGGGACAGGGACTATGGCTACACCTTC CASSTRDRDYGYTF
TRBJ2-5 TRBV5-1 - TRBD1 TGCGCCAGCAGACCCGGGACAGGGGGAGAGACCCAGTACTTC CASRPGTGGETQYF
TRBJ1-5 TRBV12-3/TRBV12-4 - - TGTGCCAGCAGTTTAGGGAAAGACCAGCCCCAGCATTTT CASSLGKDQPQHF
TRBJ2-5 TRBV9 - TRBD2 TGTGCCAGCAGCGAGACTAGCGGGAGCTTGGAGACCCAGTACTTC CASSETSGSLETQYF
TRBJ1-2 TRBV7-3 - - TGTGCCAGCAGCTTAAATACAGGGACTACCTATGGCTACACCTTC CASSLNTGTTYGYTF
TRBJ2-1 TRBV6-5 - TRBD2 TGTGCCAGCAGGGTGGTAGCGGGAATAAATGAGCAGTTCTTC CASRVVAGINEQFF
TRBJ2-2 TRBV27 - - TGTGCCAGCAGTTTCTGGTACACCGGGGAGCTGTTTTTT CASSFWYTGELFF
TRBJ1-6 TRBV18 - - TGTGCCAGCTCACCAGGGAATTCACCCCTCCACTTT CASSPGNSPLHF
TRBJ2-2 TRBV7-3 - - TGTGCCAGCAGCTTAGGAGGGACCGGGGAGCTGTTTTTT CASSLGGTGELFF
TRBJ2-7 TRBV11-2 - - TGTGCCAGCAGCCCTCACAGGGTCGAGCAGTACTTC CASSPHRVEQYF
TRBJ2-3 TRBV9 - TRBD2 TGTGCCAGCAGCGTAGCCCCGGGACTAGCGGGAGGCACAGATACGCAGTATTTT CASSVAPGLAGGTDTQYF
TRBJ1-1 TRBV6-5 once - TGTGCCAGCAGTTCATTAGCAGGGACCAGTGAAGCTTTCTTT CASSSLAGTSEAFF
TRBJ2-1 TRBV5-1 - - TGCGCCAGCAGCATAGGTGAGAGCGGCGGTGAGCAGTTCTTC CASSIGESGGEQFF
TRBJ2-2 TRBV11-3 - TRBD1 TGTGCCAGCAGCTTAGGACAGGGAAACGGGGAGCTGTTTTTT CASSLGQGNGELFF
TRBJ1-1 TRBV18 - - TGTGCCAGCTCACCTACCCCGGACGGAGAAGCTTTCTTT CASSPTPDGEAFF
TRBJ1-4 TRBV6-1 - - TGTGCCAGCAGTGAAGGCGGACTCAATGAAAAACTGTTTTTT CASSEGGLNEKLFF
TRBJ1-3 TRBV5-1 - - TGCGCCAGCAGCCCCGGATATTCTGGAAACACCATATATTTT CASSPGYSGNTIYF
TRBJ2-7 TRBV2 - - TGTGCCAGCAGTGACGTGGGGATTATAGGTTACGAGCAGTACTTC CASSDVGIIGYEQYF
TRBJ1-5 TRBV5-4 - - TGTGCCAGCAGCTTGCAGGGATACAATCAGCCCCAGCATTTT CASSLQGYNQPQHF
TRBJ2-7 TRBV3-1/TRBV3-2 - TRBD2 TGTGCCAGCAGCGCCCGGCTAGCGGGAGACGAGCAGTACTTC CASSARLAGDEQYF
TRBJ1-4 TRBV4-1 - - TGCGCCAGCAGCCAAGATCCCAGGGGCGGTGAAAAACTGTTTTTT CASSQDPRGGEKLFF
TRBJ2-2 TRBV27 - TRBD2 TGTGCCAGCAGTTTATTTAGCGGGCCGAACACCGGGGAGCTGTTTTTT CASSLFSGPNTGELFF
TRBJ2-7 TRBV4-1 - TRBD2 TGCGCCAGCAGCCAAGATCGAGCGGGAGGTGTCTACGAGCAGTACTTC CASSQDRAGGVYEQYF
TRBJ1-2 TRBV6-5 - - TGTGCCAGCAGTCCATCGAGGACCGCTAACTATGGCTACACCTTC CASSPSRTANYGYTF
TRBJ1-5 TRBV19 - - TGTGCCAGTAGTAAGGGTCGGGGGCAGATCAATCAGCCCCAGCATTTT CASSKGRGQINQPQHF